This TCR beta chain originates from a study of blood T cell repertoires in COVID-19. Overall study context: Material from acute and convalescent COVID-19 was sourced from the United States, Italy and Spain. PBMCs, B-cell-depleted T cells, or T cells provided the cDNA or gDNA that made up the material.

In the original processing: Amplification of reference gene primers was used by the study to estimate nucleated cell counts. Sequencing used immunoSEQ multiplex PCR; TCRdb keeps in-frame clones, though not all of them. The D gene and trimming were derived from the DNA, and the V and J assignments and clone size from that table. Found here are approximately 260,000 clones, about 85% of them singletons; the top ten hold approximately 4%. This clone was found once. This CDR3 has 18 amino acids. The ends lost 5 bases at V and 11 bases at J; junction bases unmatched: 19. Looked up from germline, CDR1 is SGHTA and CDR2 is FQGTGA.

The sample consisted of peripheral blood. This chain uses TRBV7-3 with TRBJ2-3; 13 nucleotides line up with TRBD2. The TCR was taken from a man aged 18 to 29 with active or convalescent COVID-19. The CDR3 region has the DNA TGTGCCAGCAGCCCGAACTCCGGGACTAGCGGGAATAGACGGGGGCAGTATTTT. It specifies CASSPNSGTSGNRRGQYF.